What follows describes a single T cell receptor (beta chain). This record belongs to a study of blood T cell repertoires in COVID-19. Study background: The study drew acute and convalescent COVID-19 samples from the United States, Italy and Spain. T cells, B-cell-depleted T cells, or PBMCs supplied cDNA or gDNA.

CDR3 size: 14 residues. Per germline, CDR1 MNHEY and CDR2 SMNVEV (reference sequence). Trimming stripped 6 bases from V and 5 bases from J, with 16 bases between. The authors' processing: Quantification of nucleated cells was approximated via reference gene primer amplification. Libraries were prepared by immunoSEQ multiplex PCR; TCRdb keeps only in-frame clonotypes and omits some of them. Clone size and the V and J calls come from that table; the DNA yielded D and trimming. Among hundreds of thousands of clones listed, about 88% were seen once. The genes are TRBV27 and TRBJ1-2, with D possibly being TRBD1 (5 bases). This clonotype was obtained from a man aged 35 to 55 with acute or convalescent COVID-19. Sequenced: peripheral blood. The CDR3 loop is CASSPGGVQYGYTF. The CDR3 DNA reads as TGTGCCAGCAGCCCCGGGGGGGTTCAATATGGCTACACCTTC.